This paragraph covers one TCR beta chain sequence. The data are from a study of control samples from healthy donors and cancer patients. The table came from immunoSEQ multiplex PCR; TCRdb's copy has only in-frame clones and leaves some out. The sample consists of about 84,000 clones, roughly 84% of them appearing once. Input material: PBMCs. This sequence was found in a man aged 55 to 69 with head and neck cancer.

The CDR3 coding sequence is TGTGCCAGCAGCATACAAAGCACAGATACGCAGTATTTT. Its protein is CASSIQSTDTQYF. The V gene is TRBV7-9, the J gene TRBJ2-3; no definite D call. V lost 5 bases and J 0 bases, leaving 6 bases between the germline ends. This CDR3 contains 13 residues. Germline CDR1 is SEHNR and CDR2 is FQNEAQ (reference sequence). The full variable domain, rest sourced from reference TRBV7-9 and TRBJ2-3, is DTGVSQNPRHKITKRGQNVTFRCDPISEHNRLYWYRQTLGQGPEFLTYFQNEAQLEKSRLLSDRFSAERPKGSFSTLEIQRTEQGDSAMYLCASSIQSTDTQYFGPGTRLTVL.